This is a list of T cell receptor beta chains from one sample in a study of T cell responses to AZD1222 COVID-19 vaccine. Some clones are missing from TCRdb's copy, which holds only in-frame ones; the method was immunoSEQ multiplex PCR. This table has about 89,000 clones, around 90% appearing once. This specimen was peripheral blood, taken on day 0 of MenACWY control vaccination. The receptor source for this set is an adult in good health. CDR3s include the opening cysteine and the closing phenylalanine or tryptophan.

>TRBV28
CASRTGGQPQHF
>TRBV4-3
CASSQDTSGAADTQYF
>TRBV7-6
CASSSIDEQYF
>TRBV7-2
CASSLATPLGHNEQFF
>TRBV29-1
CSVGQGAKETQYF
>TRBV12-3/TRBV12-4
CASTTGGRNTIYF
>TRBV28
CATVDRIEAFF
>TRBV28
CASSWGSYEQYF
>TRBV6-2/TRBV6-3
CASSYSSSKNLYEQYF
>TRBV3-1/TRBV3-2
CASSNRDTYGYTF
>TRBV7-9
CASSPKSGGPREQFF
>TRBV6-5
CASPGPTVRVTEAFF
>TRBV6-5
CATGRGTEAEKLFF
>TRBV2
CATRVQPDQETQYF